These T cell receptor beta chains were read from a single sample in a study of regulatory T cells in long-lasting Graves disease. TCRdb reprocessed the multiplex PCR reads via MiXCR and lists one record per CDR3 protein. The table has 540,000 or so distinct CDR3 sequences, about 14% seen once. The sample was also reused in another study, on T cells in Graves' hyperthyroidism and ophthalmopathy.

Source: peripheral blood mononuclear cells (PBMCs), taken at new diagnosis, from a patient treated with antithyroid drugs. These receptors came from a man under 40 with Graves disease. The CDR3 runs from the conserved cysteine through the conserved F or W. Fields, in order: CDR3 DNA, CDR3 protein, V gene, D gene, clone size, J gene. A D gene is named only where the DNA matches it firmly. Only part of the rows carry a size: once, few, many, or a class if the clone is expanded.

TGTGCCAGTAGTCGATCCGCGGGAGAGGTGGGGGAGACCCAGTACTTC CASSRSAGEVGETQYF TRBV19 TRBD2 many TRBJ2-5
TGCGCCAGCAGCTTCCAAAGGACTCAGAGCTCTGGGGCCAACGTCCTGACTTTC CASSFQRTQSSGANVLTF TRBV5-1 - - TRBJ2-6
TGTGCCAGCAGCCGCGGGACACCCCTCTTACAAGAGACCCAGTACTTC CASSRGTPLLQETQYF TRBV11-2 - - TRBJ2-5
TGTGCCAGCAGCCCGAGCTGGCACATGAACACTGAAGCTTTCTTT CASSPSWHMNTEAFF TRBV3-1 - many TRBJ1-1
TGCAGTGCCCCGGGCCTGGGACAGGGGATAGAGACCCAGTACTTC CSAPGLGQGIETQYF TRBV20-1 TRBD1 - TRBJ2-5
TGCAGCGTTACCCGGGGCAGCGGGGCCGACAATGAGCAGTTCTTC CSVTRGSGADNEQFF TRBV29-1 TRBD2 many TRBJ2-1
TGTGCCAGCAGTTTATTCAACACAGGAGCCCAGTTCTTC CASSLFNTGAQFF TRBV27 - few TRBJ2-1
TGTGCCAGCAGTGACCGATTGGGACCTCAGCCCCAGCATTTT CASSDRLGPQPQHF TRBV2 - many TRBJ1-5
TGCGCCAGCAGCCAAGGGCGGGGGACAGGGGTTGCCGAGCAGTACTTC CASSQGRGTGVAEQYF TRBV4-1 TRBD1 - TRBJ2-7
TGTGCCATCAGTGATGAGGGGAGGGCCGACGAGCAGTACTTC CAISDEGRADEQYF TRBV10-3 TRBD2 many TRBJ2-7
TGTGCCATAGCAGTGGAGGGATACAATGAGCAGTTCTTC CAIAVEGYNEQFF TRBV6-4 - few TRBJ2-1